The clone carrying this T cell receptor (beta chain) came up a few times. The time point: newly diagnosed GD, antithyroid drugs for less than 3 months. Following extraction of RNA from PBMCs, that RNA was used to make the TCR library. American Thyroid Association guidelines were used to diagnose Graves' disease. The sample originates from a study of regulatory T cells in long-lasting Graves disease. Arm-PCR of CDR3 regions and iRepertoire HTBI primers were the basis on which TCR beta libraries were built. Using its own MiXCR run on the multiplex PCR reads, TCRdb lists one record per CDR3 protein. The data contain 500,000 to 700,000 distinct CDR3 sequences, about 15% of them singletons. This sample was shared with a second study, whose subject was T cells in Graves' hyperthyroidism and ophthalmopathy. That study reports: Pregnant or lactating patients were excluded, as were those with uncontrolled infection or other autoimmune disease. Blood shared most expanded thyroid clonotypes above 0.001.

The source was peripheral blood mononuclear cells (PBMCs), collected at new diagnosis, from a patient treated with antithyroid drugs. The receptor comes from a woman aged 30 to 39 with Graves disease.

The CDR3 nucleotides read TGCAGCGTTGAAGATGCACAGGTCCCTATGGACTACACCTTC. Its protein is CSVEDAQVPMDYTF. The chain joins TRBV29-1 to TRBJ1-2, with TRBD1 as a possible D gene (5 bases). This CDR3 region has 14 residues. Trimming removed 0 bases at V and 10 bases at J, with 18 bases between. The V gene's germline CDR1 is SQVTM and CDR2 ANQGSEA.